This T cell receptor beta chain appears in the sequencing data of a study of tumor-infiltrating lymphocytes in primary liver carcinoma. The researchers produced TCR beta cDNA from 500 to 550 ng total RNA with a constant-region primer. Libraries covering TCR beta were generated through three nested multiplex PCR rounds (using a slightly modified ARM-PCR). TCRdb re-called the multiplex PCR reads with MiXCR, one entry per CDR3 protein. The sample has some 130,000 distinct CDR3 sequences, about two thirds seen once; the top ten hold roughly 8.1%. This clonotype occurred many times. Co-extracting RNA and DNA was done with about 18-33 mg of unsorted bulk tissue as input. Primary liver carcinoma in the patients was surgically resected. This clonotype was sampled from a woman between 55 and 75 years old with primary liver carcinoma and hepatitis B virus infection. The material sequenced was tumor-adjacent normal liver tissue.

As DNA, the CDR3 is TGCGCCAGCAGCTTGGAAGTTGGCGGGGAGCTGTTTTTT. The encoded protein is CASSLEVGGELFF. V is TRBV5-1 and J is TRBJ2-2; no clear D gene. This CDR3 has 13 residues. V was trimmed by 0 bases and J by 7 bases, leaving 7 bases between them. Germline CDR1 SGHRS, CDR2 YFSETQ.